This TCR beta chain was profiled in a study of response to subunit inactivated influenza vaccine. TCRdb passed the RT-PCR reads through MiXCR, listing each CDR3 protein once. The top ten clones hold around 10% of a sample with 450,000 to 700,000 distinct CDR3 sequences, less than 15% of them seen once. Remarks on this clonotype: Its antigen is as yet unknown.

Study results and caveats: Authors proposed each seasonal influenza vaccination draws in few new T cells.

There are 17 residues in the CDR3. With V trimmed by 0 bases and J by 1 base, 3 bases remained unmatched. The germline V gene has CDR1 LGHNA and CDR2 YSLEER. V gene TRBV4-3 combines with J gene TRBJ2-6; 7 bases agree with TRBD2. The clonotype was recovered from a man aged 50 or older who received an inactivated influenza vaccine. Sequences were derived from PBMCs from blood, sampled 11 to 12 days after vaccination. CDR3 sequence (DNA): TGCGCCAGCAGCCAAGATGGGGGGGGTTCTGGGGCCAACGTCCTGACTTTC. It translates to CASSQDGGGSGANVLTF.